One sample yielded the 13 T cell receptor beta chains listed below, sequenced in a study of T-cell reconstitution after alpha-beta-depleted transplantation in children. The library targeted TCRbeta and was prepared with unique molecular identifiers. Each CDR3 protein is one row after TCRdb ran MiXCR on the PCR reads. This table holds around 530,000 distinct CDR3 sequences, less than 35% found once. The source was PBMCs from the stem cell graft donor, collected from the stem cell graft. Receptors originate from a human donor who donated a stem cell graft to a child with aplastic anemia.

V gene TRBV24-1 combines with J gene TRBJ1-1; D call uncertain. The V gene lost 12 bases and the J gene lost 1 base, with 11 bases spanning the gap. Germline lookup yields CDR1 KGHDR and CDR2 SFDVKD. This CDR3 has 12 residues. CDR3 in amino acids: CASKGPNTEAFF. The CDR3 DNA sequence: TGTGCCTCTAAAGGACCGAACACTGAAGCTTTCTTT.

Here the CDR3 DNA reads TGTGCCAGTAGTATTATGGAGGGAACTTCTGGAAACACCATATATTTT. Residues: CASSIMEGTSGNTIYF. The chain carries TRBV19 and TRBJ1-3; D uncertain. Germline values: CDR1 LNHDA, CDR2 SQIVND (reference sequence). The CDR3 is made up of 16 amino acids. The V end lost 3 bases, the J end lost 1 base, and 13 bases lay between the germline ends.

The table lists this clonotype with a few counts. The chain recombines TRBV4-3 with TRBJ1-1, with D tentatively TRBD1 (5 bases). This CDR3 is built from 18 residues. V gave up 0 bases and J gave up 0 bases, with 17 bases separating them. From germline, CDR1 is LGHNA and CDR2 YSLEER. The CDR3 DNA sequence: TGCGCCAGCAGCCAAGATAGGTCCGGGGGAGGGATGAACACTGAAGCTTTCTTT. It is translated as CASSQDRSGGGMNTEAFF.

The chain is built from TRBV4-3 and TRBJ2-3, with 8 bases that match TRBD2. Per the germline V gene, CDR1 is LGHNA and CDR2 is YSLEER. V dropped 0 bases and J dropped 0; count of bases not matched to a gene: 8. This CDR3 comprises 18 residues. This chain's CDR3 is CASSQEGPSGRSTDTQYF. CDR3 coding DNA: TGCGCCAGCAGCCAAGAAGGTCCCAGCGGGAGAAGCACAGATACGCAGTATTTT.

The rearrangement uses TRBV28 and TRBJ1-1; D possibly corresponds to TRBD1 (5 bases). Germline V gives CDR1 MDHEN, CDR2 SYDVKM. Trimming took 3 bases from V and 6 from J, leaving 20 bases between them. The CDR3 is 16 residues long. The DNA of the CDR3 is TGTGCCAGCAGTTTCCCGCGGGACGCCACAATACCTGAAGCTTTCTTT. Translated, it gives CASSFPRDATIPEAFF.

This clonotype occurred a few times. This sequence joins TRBV7-8 and TRBJ1-4; no definite D call. This CDR3 is 17 amino acids long. The ends were cut back, 5 bases at V and 2 bases at J, with 18 bases in the middle. Looked up from germline, CDR1 is SGHVS and CDR2 is FQNEAQ. As DNA, the CDR3 is TGTGCCAGCAGCGCAAGGGTTTATGGGCTCACTAATGAAAAACTGTTTTTT. Encoded protein: CASSARVYGLTNEKLFF.

The genes are TRBV21-1 and TRBJ2-1; TRBD2 was called by the table and not checked on the DNA. TRBV21-1 is labeled a pseudogene. The CDR3 is 15 amino acids. The CDR3 DNA follows: TGTGCCAGCAGCAGGGCTAGCGGGGCATACAATGAGCAGTTCTTC. Protein sequence: CASSRASGAYNEQFF.

This clonotype was observed a few times. The genes are TRBV4-1 and TRBJ2-5; the match to TRBD1 covers 12 bases. The CDR3 extends over 14 amino acids. The V gene end was trimmed by 4 bases and the J gene end by 5 bases; junction bases not matched to a gene: 2. Germline values: CDR1 MGHRA, CDR2 YSYEKL. The chain's CDR3 is CASSPGQGAETQYF. Here the CDR3 DNA reads TGCGCCAGCAGCCCGGGACAGGGGGCCGAGACCCAGTACTTC.

This clonotype has just a few counts. V gene TRBV12-3 or TRBV12-4 combines with J gene TRBJ1-1, with D unclear. This CDR3 has 13 residues. The V and J ends lost 3 bases and 0 bases respectively, with 5 bases between them. The DNA of the CDR3 is TGTGCCAGCAGTTTTTACGTGAACACTGAAGCTTTCTTT. It codes for CASSFYVNTEAFF.

The CDR3 sequence: CASRELNTGTHEKLFF. In nucleotides, the CDR3 is TGCGCCAGCAGGGAACTCAATACAGGGACACATGAAAAACTGTTTTTT. The J gene is TRBJ1-4, the V gene TRBV5-1; maybe TRBD1 (6 bases). Looked up from germline, CDR1 is SGHRS and CDR2 is YFSETQ. The CDR3 spans 16 residues. The ends were cut back, 5 bases at V and 6 bases at J, with 20 bases in the middle.

This clonotype has only a few counts. This chain joins TRBV29-1 and TRBJ2-1; 9 bases line up with TRBD2. The CDR3 has 12 residues. Trimming cost V 4 bases and J 7 bases; bases outside gene matches: 2. In germline, CDR1 is SQVTM, CDR2 ANQGSEA. CDR3 in DNA: TGCAGCGTTGGGGGACTAGCTAATGAGCAGTTCTTC. This sequence encodes CSVGGLANEQFF.

The rearrangement uses TRBV7-9 and TRBJ1-5, with D possibly being TRBD1 (5 bases). The CDR3 sequence is 15 residues long. The V end was cut by 1 base, the J end by 5 bases, with 12 bases between. The germline V gene has CDR1 SEHNR and CDR2 FQNEAQ (reference sequence). CDR3 coding DNA: TGTGCCAGCAGCTTAGTGTCAGGGACGGATCAGCCCCAGCATTTT. Its protein product is CASSLVSGTDQPQHF. The full variable domain, completed using reference TRBV7-9 and TRBJ1-5, is DTGVSQNPRHKITKRGQNVTFRCDPISEHNRLYWYRQTLGQGPEFLTYFQNEAQLEKSRLLSDRFSAERPKGSFSTLEIQRTEQGDSAMYLCASSLVSGTDQPQHFGDGTRLSIL.

This clonotype was counted between two and nine times. The chain joins TRBV5-4 to TRBJ2-3, with 7 nucleotides matching TRBD2. The CDR3 consists of 19 residues. V dropped 0 bases and J dropped 2; count of bases not matched to a gene: 15. The germline gives CDR1 SGHNT, CDR2 YYREEE (reference sequence). Written as DNA, the CDR3 is TGTGCCAGCAGCTTGGATTTGAGTGGGAGGGGTTCCCCCACAGATACGCAGTATTTT. Translation: CASSLDLSGRGSPTDTQYF.